This T cell receptor beta chain derives from a study of OX40 agonist ivuxolimab in advanced cancers. As for the study in general: The patients' treatment was ivuxolimab, an agonistic anti-OX40 (CD134) antibody. Checkpoint inhibitors had been given previously to 40% of patients. Patients received intravenous ivuxolimab every 2 weeks at 0.01 to 10 mg/kg.

Repertoires were generated with immunoSEQ multiplex PCR, while TCRdb's copy carries only in-frame clones and drops some. The sample carries around 35,000 clones, roughly three quarters recorded once. Patients with a history of autoimmune disease or on systemic immunosuppression were excluded. The germline CDR1 and CDR2 sequences are MDHEN and SYDVKM. The CDR3 spans 11 residues. Between the trimmed V and J ends, which lost 8 bases and 4 bases, there was a span of 8 bases. The origin of this receptor is an adult with an advanced solid tumor such as melanoma, head and neck, liver or kidney cancer. The J gene is TRBJ1-2, the V gene TRBV28; D is perhaps TRBD1 (6 bases). The sequencing used CD4+ or CD8+ T cells sorted from blood, collected in a trial of the OX40 agonist ivuxolimab. CDR3 loop: CASSGAYGYTF. CDR3 nucleotide sequence: TGTGCCAGCTCAGGGGCCTATGGCTACACCTTC.